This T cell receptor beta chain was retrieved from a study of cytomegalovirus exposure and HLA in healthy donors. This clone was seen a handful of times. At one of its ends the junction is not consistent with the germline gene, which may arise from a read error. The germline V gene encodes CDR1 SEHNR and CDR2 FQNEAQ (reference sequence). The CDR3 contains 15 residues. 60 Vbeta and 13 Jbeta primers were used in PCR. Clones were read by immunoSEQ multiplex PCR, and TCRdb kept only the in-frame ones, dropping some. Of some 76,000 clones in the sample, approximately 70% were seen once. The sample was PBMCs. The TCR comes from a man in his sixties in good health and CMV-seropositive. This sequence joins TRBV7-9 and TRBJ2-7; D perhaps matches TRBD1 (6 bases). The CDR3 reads CSSSFGQSLSYEQYF. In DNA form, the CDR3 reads TGTTCCAGCAGCTTCGGACAGTCCCTCTCCTACGAGCAGTACTTC.